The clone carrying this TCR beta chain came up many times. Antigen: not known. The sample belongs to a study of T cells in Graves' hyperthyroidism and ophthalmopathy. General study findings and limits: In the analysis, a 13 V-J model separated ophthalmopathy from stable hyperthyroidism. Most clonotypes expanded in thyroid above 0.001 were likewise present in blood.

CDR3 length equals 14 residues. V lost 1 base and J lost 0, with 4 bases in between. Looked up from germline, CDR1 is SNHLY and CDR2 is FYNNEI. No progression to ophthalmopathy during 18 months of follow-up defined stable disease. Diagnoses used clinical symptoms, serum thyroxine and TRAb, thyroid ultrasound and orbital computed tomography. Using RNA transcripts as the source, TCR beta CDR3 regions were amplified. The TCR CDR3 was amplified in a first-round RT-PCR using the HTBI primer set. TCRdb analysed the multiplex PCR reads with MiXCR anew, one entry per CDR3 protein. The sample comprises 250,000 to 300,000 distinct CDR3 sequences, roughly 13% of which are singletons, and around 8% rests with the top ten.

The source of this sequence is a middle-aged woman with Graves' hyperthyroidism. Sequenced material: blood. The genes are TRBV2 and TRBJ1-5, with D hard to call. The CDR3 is CASSEGFSNQPQHF. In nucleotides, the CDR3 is TGTGCCAGCAGTGAAGGGTTTAGCAATCAGCCCCAGCATTTT.